This T cell receptor beta chain was identified in a study of cytomegalovirus exposure and HLA in healthy donors. Study-wide results and limits: CMV antigen specificity was confirmed in vitro for three CMV-associated chains.

Worth noting for this clone: As yet, its antigen is unknown.

Amplification used 60 Vbeta primers and 13 Jbeta primers. Clones were sequenced by immunoSEQ multiplex PCR, and TCRdb holds only the in-frame ones, with some missing. The table includes under 150,000 clones, about 78% detected once. Whereas donors were nominally healthy upon sampling, unrecorded immune exposures were probable. The TCR was taken from a man aged 45-60 years in good health and CMV-seropositive. Sequencing input: PBMCs.

DNA for the CDR3: TGTGCCAGTAGTTCTTGGACTAACGGAAGCGCGCAGTATTTT. This gives the protein CASSSWTNGSAQYF. The genes are TRBV19 and TRBJ2-3; tentative D call: TRBD2 (6 bases). Germline CDR1 is LNHDA and CDR2 is SQIVND (reference sequence). V dropped 5 bases and J dropped 10 bases, with 19 bases sitting between them. The CDR3 sequence is 14 residues long.